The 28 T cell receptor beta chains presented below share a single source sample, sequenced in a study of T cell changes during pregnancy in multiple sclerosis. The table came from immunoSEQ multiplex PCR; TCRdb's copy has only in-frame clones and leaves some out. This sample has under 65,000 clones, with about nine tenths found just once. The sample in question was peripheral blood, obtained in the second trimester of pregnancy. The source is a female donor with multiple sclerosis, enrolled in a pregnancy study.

This chain's CDR3 is CASSSRGLTNSPLHF. The CDR3 nucleotides are TGTGCCAGCAGTTCTAGGGGACTAACCAATTCACCCCTCCACTTT. The gene calls are TRBV6-6 and TRBJ1-6, with D perhaps TRBD1 (5 bases). Germline lookup yields CDR1 MNHNY and CDR2 SVGAGI (reference sequence). Trimming pared 4 bases from V and 7 bases from J, leaving 14 bases between. The CDR3 length is 15 residues.

The CDR3 DNA sequence: TGTGCCAGTAGTATAGGGGGCCCCTTGGGAGGAGGCAACGAGCAGTACTTC. It encodes CASSIGGPLGGGNEQYF. This chain connects TRBV19 to TRBJ2-7; a weak D match, TRBD2 (6 bases). Germline loops: CDR1 LNHDA, CDR2 SQIVND (reference sequence). Trimming removed 1 base from V and 5 bases from J, with 21 bases in between. The CDR3 length is 17 residues.

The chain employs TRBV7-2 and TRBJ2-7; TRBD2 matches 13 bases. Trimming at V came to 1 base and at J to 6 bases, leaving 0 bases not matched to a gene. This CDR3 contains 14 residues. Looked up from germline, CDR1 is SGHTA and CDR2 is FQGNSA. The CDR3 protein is CASSLGTSGSEQYF. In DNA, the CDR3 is TGTGCCAGCAGCTTAGGGACTAGCGGGAGCGAGCAGTACTTC.

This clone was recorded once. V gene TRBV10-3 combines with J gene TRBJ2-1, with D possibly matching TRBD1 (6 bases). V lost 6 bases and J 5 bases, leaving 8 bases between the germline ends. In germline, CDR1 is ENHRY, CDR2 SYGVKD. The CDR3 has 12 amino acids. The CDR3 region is CAISGQHNEQFF. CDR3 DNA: TGTGCCATCAGCGGACAGCACAATGAGCAGTTCTTC.

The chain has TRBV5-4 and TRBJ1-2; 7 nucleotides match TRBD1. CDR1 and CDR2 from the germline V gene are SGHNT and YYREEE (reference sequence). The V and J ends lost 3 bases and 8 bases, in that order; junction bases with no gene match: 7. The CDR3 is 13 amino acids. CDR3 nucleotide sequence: TGTGCCAGCAGCTACGATATGGACAGGGGCTACACCTTC. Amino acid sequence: CASSYDMDRGYTF. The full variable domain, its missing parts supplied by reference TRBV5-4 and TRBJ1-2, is ETGVTQSPTHLIKTRGQQVTLRCSSQSGHNTVSWYQQALGQGPQFIFQYYREEENGRGNFPPRFSGLQFPNYSSELNVNALELDDSALYLCASSYDMDRGYTFGSGTRLTVV.

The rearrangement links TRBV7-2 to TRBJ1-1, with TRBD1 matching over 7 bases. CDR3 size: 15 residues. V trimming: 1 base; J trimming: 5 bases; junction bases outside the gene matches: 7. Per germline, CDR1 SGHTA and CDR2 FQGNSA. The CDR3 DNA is TGTGCCAGCAGCTTAGTGGGGGACAGCGGGACTGAAGCTTTCTTT. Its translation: CASSLVGDSGTEAFF.

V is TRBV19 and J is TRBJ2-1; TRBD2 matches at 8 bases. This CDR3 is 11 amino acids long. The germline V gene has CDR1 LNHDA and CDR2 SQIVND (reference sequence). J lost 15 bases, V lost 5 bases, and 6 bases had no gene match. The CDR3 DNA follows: TGTGCCAGTAGTTCGACTAGCGAACGGTTCTTC. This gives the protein CASSSTSERFF. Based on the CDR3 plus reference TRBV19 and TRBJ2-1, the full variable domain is DGGITQSPKYLFRKEGQNVTLSCEQNLNHDAMYWYRQDPGQGLRLIYYSQIVNDFQKGDIAEGYSVSREKKESFPLTVTSAQKNPTAFYLCASSSTSERFFGPGTRLTVL.

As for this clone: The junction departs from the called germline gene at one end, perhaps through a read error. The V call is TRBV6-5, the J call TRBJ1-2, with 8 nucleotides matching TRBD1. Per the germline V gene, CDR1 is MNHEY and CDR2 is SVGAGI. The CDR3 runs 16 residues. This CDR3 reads CASSNSGTGEIYGYTF. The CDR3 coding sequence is TGTGCCAGCAGTAACTCCGGGACAGGTGAAATCTATGGCTACACCTTC.

CDR3 sequence (DNA): TGTGCCAGCAGCACCTGGAGGCTAGCGGAGTCCTACAATGAGCAGTTCTTC. It specifies CASSTWRLAESYNEQFF. This chain links TRBV7-9 with TRBJ2-1; 7 bases map to TRBD2. This CDR3 is 17 amino acids long. The germline CDR1 and CDR2 sequences are SEHNR and FQNEAQ (reference sequence). V gave up 5 bases and J gave up 1 base; unmatched junction bases: 11.

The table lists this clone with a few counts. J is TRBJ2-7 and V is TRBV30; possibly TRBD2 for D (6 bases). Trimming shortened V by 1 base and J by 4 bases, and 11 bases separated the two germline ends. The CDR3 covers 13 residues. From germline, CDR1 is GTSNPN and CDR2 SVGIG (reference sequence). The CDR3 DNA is TGTGCCTGGAGTGCGGGGGAGTTATACGAGCAGTACTTC. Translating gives CAWSAGELYEQYF.

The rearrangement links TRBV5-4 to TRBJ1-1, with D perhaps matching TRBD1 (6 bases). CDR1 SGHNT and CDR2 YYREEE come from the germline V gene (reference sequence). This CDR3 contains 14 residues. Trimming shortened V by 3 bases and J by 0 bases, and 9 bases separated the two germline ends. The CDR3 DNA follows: TGTGCCAGCAGCTGGGGGCAGATGAACACTGAAGCTTTCTTT. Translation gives CASSWGQMNTEAFF. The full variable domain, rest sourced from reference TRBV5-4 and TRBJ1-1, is ETGVTQSPTHLIKTRGQQVTLRCSSQSGHNTVSWYQQALGQGPQFIFQYYREEENGRGNFPPRFSGLQFPNYSSELNVNALELDDSALYLCASSWGQMNTEAFFGQGTRLTVV.

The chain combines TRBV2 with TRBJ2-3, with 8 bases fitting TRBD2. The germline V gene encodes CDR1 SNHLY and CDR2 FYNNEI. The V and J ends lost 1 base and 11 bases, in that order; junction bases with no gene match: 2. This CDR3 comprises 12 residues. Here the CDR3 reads CASSEGLAGQYF. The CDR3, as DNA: TGTGCCAGCAGTGAAGGGCTAGCGGGGCAGTATTTT.

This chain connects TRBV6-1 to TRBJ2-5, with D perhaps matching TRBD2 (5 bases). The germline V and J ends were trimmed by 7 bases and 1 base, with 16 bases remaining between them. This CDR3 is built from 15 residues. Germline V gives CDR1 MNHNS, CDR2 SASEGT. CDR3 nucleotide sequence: TGTGCCAGCATGCGGTCAACGGGGATCCAAGAGACCCAGTACTTC. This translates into CASMRSTGIQETQYF.

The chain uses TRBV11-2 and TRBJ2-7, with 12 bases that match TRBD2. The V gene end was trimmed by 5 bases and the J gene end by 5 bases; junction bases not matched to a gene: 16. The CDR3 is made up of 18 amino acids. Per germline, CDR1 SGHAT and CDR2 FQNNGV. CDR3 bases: TGTGCCAGCAGCGCCGCCCTAGGACTAGCGGGATGGTCCCACGAGCAGTACTTC. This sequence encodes CASSAALGLAGWSHEQYF.

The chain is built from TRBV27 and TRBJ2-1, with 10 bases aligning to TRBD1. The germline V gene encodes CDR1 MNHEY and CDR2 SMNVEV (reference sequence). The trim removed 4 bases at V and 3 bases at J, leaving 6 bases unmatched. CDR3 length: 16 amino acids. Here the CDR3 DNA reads TGTGCCAGCAGTTCGCTCGGGACAGGGGACTACAATGAGCAGTTCTTC. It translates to CASSSLGTGDYNEQFF.

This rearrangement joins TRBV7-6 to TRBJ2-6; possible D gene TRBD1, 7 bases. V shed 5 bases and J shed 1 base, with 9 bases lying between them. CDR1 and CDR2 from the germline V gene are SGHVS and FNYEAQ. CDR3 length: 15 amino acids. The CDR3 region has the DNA TGTGCCAGCAGCCCAGGGGGGTCTGGGGCCAACGTCCTGACTTTC. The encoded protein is CASSPGGSGANVLTF.

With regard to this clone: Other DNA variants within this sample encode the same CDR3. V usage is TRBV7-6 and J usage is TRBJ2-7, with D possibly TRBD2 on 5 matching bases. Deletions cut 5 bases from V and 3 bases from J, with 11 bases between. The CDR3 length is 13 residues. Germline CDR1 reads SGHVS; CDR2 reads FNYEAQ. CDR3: CASSAGPNYEQYF. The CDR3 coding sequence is TGTGCCAGCAGCGCGGGCCCGAACTACGAGCAGTACTTC.

The DNA for the CDR3 is TGTGCCAGCAGCTTGGGACAGGGACTTCACACTGAAGCTTTCTTT. Its protein is CASSLGQGLHTEAFF. The chain combines TRBV7-9 with TRBJ1-1, with 9 bases matching TRBD1. The germline gives CDR1 SEHNR, CDR2 FQNEAQ (reference sequence). The CDR3 totals 15 residues. J gave up 3 bases and V 3 bases, and 5 bases lay outside the gene matches.

The CDR3 protein is CASSSGQGYEQYF. The CDR3 nucleotides read TGTGCCAGCAGCTCGGGACAGGGGTACGAGCAGTACTTC. V is TRBV11-3 and J is TRBJ2-7, with 10 bases identical to TRBD1. Germline V CDR1 and CDR2: SGHNT, YENEEA. The CDR3 has 13 amino acids. V shed 4 bases, J shed 4 bases, and the junction held 1 base outside the gene matches.

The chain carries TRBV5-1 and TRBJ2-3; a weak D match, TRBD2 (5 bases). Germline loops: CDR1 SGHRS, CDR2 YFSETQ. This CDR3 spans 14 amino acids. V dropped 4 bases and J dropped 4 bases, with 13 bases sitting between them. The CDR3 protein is CASSPEVTSDTQYF. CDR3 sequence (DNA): TGCGCCAGCAGCCCGGAGGTGACTTCAGATACGCAGTATTTT. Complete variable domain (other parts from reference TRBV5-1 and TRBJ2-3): KAGVTQTPRYLIKTRGQQVTLSCSPISGHRSVSWYQQTPGQGLQFLFEYFSETQRNKGNFPGRFSGRQFSNSRSEMNVSTLELGDSALYLCASSPEVTSDTQYFGPGTRLTVL.

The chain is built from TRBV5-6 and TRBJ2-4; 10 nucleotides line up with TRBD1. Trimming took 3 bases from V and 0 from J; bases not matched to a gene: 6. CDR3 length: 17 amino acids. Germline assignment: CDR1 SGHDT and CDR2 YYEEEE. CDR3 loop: CASSWGTGALAKNIQYF. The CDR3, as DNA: TGTGCCAGCAGCTGGGGGACAGGGGCCTTAGCCAAAAACATTCAGTACTTC.

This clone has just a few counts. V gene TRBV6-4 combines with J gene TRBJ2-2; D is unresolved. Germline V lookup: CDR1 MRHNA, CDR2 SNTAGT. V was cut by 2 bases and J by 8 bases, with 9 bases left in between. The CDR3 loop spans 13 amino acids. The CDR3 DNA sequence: TGTGCCAGCAGTGACGAGGTTCAGGGGGAGCTGTTTTTT. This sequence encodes CASSDEVQGELFF.

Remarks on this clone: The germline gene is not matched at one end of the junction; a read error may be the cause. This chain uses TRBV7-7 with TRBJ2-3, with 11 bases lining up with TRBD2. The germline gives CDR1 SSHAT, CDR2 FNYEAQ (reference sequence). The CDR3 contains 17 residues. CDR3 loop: CASSPRLAGGPPDTQYF. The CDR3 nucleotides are TGTGCTAGCAGCCCGAGGCTAGCGGGAGGTCCCCCAGATACGCAGTATTTT.

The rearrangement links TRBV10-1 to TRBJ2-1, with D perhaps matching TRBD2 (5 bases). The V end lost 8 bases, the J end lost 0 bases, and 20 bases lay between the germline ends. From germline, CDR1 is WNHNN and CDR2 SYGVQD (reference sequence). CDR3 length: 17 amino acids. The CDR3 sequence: CASVEGSRLSSYNEQFF. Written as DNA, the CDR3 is TGCGCCAGCGTCGAGGGTAGCCGGCTTAGCTCCTACAATGAGCAGTTCTTC.

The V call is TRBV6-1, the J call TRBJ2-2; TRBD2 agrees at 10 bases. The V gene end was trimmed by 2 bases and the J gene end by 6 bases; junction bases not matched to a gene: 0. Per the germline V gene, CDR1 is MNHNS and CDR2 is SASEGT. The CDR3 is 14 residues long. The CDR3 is CASSELAGAGELFF. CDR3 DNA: TGTGCCAGCAGTGAACTAGCGGGAGCCGGGGAGCTGTTTTTT.

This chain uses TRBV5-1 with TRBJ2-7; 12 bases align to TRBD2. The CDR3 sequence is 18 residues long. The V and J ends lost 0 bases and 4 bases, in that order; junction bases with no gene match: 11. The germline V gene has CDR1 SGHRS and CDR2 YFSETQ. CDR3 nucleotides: TGCGCCAGCAGCTTGGTACCTAGCGGGAGGGCCCTCCAGTACGAGCAGTACTTC. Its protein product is CASSLVPSGRALQYEQYF. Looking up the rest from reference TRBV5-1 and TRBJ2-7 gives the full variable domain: KAGVTQTPRYLIKTRGQQVTLSCSPISGHRSVSWYQQTPGQGLQFLFEYFSETQRNKGNFPGRFSGRQFSNSRSEMNVSTLELGDSALYLCASSLVPSGRALQYEQYFGPGTRLTVT.

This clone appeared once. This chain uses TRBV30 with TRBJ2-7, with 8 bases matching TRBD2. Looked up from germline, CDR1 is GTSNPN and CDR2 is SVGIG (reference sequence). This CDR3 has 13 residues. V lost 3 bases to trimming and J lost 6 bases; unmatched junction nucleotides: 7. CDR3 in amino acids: CAWSQRGGGEQYF. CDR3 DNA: TGTGCCTGGAGCCAACGGGGGGGCGGCGAGCAGTACTTC.

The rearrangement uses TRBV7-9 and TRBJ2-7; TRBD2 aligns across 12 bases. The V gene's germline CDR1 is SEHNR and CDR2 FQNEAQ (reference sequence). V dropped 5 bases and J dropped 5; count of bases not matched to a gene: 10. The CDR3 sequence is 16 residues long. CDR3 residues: CASSMWTSGTANEQYF. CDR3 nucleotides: TGTGCCAGCAGCATGTGGACTAGCGGGACGGCTAACGAGCAGTACTTC.